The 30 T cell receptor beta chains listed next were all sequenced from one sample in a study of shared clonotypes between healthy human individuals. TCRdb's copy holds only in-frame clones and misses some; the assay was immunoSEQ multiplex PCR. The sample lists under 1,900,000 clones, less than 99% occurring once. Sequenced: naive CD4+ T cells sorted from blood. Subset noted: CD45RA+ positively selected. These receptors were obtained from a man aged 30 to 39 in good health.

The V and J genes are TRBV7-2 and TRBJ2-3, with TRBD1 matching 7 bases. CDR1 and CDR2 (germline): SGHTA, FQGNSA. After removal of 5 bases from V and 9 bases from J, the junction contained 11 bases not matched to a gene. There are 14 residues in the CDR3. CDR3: CASSADRVRDTQYF. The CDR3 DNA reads TGTGCCAGCAGCGCCGACAGGGTTAGGGACACGCAGTATTTT.

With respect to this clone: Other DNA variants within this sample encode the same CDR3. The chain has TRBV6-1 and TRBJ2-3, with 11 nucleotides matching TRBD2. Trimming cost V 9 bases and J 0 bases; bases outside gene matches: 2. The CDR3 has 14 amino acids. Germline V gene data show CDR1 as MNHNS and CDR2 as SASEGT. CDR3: CASRLAGSTDTQYF. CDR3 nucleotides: TGTGCCAGTAGACTAGCGGGAAGCACAGATACGCAGTATTTT.

CDR3 bases: TGCGCCAGCAGCTTGAATACCGGCCGATACGAGCAGTACTTC. Translating it yields CASSLNTGRYEQYF. The chain links TRBV5-1 to TRBJ2-7; D not resolved. V was shortened by 1 base and J by 4 bases, with 12 bases between the two germline ends. The germline gives CDR1 SGHRS, CDR2 YFSETQ. This CDR3 is 14 amino acids long.

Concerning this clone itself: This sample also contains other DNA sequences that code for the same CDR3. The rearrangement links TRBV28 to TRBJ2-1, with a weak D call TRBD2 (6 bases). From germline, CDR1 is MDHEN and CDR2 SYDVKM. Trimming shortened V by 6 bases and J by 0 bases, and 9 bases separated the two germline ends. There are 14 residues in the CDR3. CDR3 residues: CASSPGGSYNEQFF. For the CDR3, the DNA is TGTGCCAGCAGCCCCGGGGGCTCCTACAATGAGCAGTTCTTC.

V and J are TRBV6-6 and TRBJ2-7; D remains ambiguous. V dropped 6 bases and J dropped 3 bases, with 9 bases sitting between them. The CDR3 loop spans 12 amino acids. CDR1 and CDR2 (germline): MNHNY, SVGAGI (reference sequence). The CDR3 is CASSGTFYEQYF. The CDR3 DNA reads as TGTGCCAGCAGCGGCACCTTCTACGAGCAGTACTTC.

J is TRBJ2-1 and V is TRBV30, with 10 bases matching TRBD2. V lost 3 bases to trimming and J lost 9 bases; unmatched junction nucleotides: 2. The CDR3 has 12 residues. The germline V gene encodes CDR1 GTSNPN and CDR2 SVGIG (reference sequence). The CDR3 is CAWRLAGSEQFF. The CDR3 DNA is TGTGCCTGGAGACTAGCGGGAAGTGAGCAGTTCTTC.

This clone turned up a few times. CDR3 coding DNA: TGTGCCAGCAGCTTGCATGATGGCGGGGAGCTGTTTTTT. Encoded protein: CASSLHDGGELFF. The gene calls are TRBV5-4 and TRBJ2-2; D call uncertain. CDR3 length: 13 residues. CDR1 and CDR2 from the germline V gene are SGHNT and YYREEE (reference sequence). V lost 1 base to trimming and J lost 7 bases, with 8 bases between them.

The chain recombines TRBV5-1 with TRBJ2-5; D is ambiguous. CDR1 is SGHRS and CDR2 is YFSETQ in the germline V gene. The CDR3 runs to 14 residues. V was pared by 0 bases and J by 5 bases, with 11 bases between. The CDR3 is CASSLGTLGETQYF. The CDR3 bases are TGCGCCAGCAGCTTGGGTACACTGGGGGAGACCCAGTACTTC.

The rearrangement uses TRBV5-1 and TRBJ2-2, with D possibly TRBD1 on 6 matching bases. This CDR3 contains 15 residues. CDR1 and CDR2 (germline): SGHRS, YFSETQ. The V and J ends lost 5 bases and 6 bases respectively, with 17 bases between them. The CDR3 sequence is CASRSGQPGSGELFF. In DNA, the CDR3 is TGCGCCAGCAGAAGCGGACAGCCGGGGTCCGGGGAGCTGTTTTTT.

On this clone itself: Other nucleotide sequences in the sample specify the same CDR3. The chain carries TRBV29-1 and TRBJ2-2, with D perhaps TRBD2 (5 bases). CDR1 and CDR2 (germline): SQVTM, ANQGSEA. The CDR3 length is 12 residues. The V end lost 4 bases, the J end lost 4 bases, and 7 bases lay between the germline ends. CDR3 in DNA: TGCAGCGTTGTACGGGGCACCGGGGAGCTGTTTTTT. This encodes CSVVRGTGELFF.

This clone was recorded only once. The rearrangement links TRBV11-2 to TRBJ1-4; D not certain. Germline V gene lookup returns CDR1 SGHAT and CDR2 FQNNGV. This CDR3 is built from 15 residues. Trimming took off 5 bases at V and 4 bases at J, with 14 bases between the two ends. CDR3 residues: CASSPPFRINEKLFF. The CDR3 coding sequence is TGTGCCAGCAGCCCCCCGTTCAGGATTAATGAAAAACTGTTTTTT.

CDR3 protein: CASSLIGTIYEQYF. The CDR3 nucleotides are TGCGCCAGCAGTTTAATCGGGACTATCTACGAGCAGTACTTC. The rearrangement links TRBV5-1 to TRBJ2-7; 7 nucleotides line up with TRBD2. From germline, CDR1 is SGHRS and CDR2 YFSETQ. After removal of 5 bases from V and 3 bases from J, the junction contained 8 bases not matched to a gene. This CDR3 contains 14 residues. Complete variable domain (other parts from reference TRBV5-1 and TRBJ2-7): KAGVTQTPRYLIKTRGQQVTLSCSPISGHRSVSWYQQTPGQGLQFLFEYFSETQRNKGNFPGRFSGRQFSNSRSEMNVSTLELGDSALYLCASSLIGTIYEQYFGPGTRLTVT.

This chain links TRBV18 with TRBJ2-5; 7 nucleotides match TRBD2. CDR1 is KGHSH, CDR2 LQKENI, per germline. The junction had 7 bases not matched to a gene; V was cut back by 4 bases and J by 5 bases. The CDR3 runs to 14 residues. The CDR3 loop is CASSRAGRVETQYF. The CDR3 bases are TGTGCCAGCTCACGGGCAGGGAGGGTTGAGACCCAGTACTTC.

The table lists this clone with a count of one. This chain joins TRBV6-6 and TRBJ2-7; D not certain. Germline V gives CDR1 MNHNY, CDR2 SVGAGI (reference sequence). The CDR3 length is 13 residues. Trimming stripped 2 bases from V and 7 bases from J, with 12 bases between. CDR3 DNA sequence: TGTGCCAGCAGTTACGGAGTAAAACGGGAGCAGTACTTC. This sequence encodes CASSYGVKREQYF.

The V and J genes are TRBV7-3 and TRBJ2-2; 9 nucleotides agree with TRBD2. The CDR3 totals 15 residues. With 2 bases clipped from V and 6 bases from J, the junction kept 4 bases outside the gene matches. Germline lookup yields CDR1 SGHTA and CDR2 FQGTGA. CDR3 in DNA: TGTGCCAGCAGCTTAGGGCTAGCGGGATCCGGGGAGCTGTTTTTT. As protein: CASSLGLAGSGELFF.

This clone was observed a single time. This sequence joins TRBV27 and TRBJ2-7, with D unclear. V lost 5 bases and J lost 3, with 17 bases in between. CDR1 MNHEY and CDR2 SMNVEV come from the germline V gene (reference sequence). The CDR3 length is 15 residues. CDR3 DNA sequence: TGTGCCAGCAGTCCCTCGGGCCCTACCTTCTACGAGCAGTACTTC. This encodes CASSPSGPTFYEQYF.

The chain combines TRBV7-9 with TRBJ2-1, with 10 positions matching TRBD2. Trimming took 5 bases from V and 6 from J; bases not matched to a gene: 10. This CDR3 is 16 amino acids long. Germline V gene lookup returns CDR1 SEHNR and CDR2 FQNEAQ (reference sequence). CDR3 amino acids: CASSRHSGRPLNEQFF. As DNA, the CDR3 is TGTGCCAGCAGCCGTCATAGCGGGAGGCCTCTCAATGAGCAGTTCTTC.

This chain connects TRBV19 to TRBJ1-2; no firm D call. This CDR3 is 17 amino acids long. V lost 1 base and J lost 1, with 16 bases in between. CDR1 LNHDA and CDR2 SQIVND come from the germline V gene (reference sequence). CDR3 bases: TGTGCCAGTAGTATAGTTGAGGAGGCTGATGTTAACTATGGCTACACCTTC. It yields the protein CASSIVEEADVNYGYTF.

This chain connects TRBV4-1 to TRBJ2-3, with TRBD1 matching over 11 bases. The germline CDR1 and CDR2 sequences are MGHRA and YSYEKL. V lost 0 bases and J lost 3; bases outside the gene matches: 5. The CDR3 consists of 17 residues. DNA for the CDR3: TGCGCCAGCAGCCAAGATAGGACAGGGGGCCGAACAGATACGCAGTATTTT. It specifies CASSQDRTGGRTDTQYF.

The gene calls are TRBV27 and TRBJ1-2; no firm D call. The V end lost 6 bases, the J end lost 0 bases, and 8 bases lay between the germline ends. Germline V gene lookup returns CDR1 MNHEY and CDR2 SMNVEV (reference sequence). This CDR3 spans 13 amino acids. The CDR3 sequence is CASSPATNYGYTF. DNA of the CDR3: TGTGCCAGCAGCCCCGCCACTAACTATGGCTACACCTTC.

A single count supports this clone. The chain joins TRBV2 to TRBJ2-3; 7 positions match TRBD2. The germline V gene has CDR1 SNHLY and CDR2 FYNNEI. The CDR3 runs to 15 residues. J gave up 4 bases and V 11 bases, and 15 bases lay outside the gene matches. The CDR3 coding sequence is TGTGCCTCCAGACTGGGCGGGAGTCCGGCAGATACGCAGTATTTT. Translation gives CASRLGGSPADTQYF.

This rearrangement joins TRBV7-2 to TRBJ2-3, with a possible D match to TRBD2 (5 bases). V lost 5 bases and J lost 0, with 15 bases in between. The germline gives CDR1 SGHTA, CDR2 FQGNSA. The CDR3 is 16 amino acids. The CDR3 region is CASSPSFRGSTDTQYF. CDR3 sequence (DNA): TGTGCCAGCAGCCCTAGCTTTCGCGGGAGCACAGATACGCAGTATTTT.

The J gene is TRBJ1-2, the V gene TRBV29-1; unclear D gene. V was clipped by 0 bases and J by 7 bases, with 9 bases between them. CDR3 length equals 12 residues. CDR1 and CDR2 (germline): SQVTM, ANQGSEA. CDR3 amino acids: CSVEDPAFGYTF. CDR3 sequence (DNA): TGCAGCGTTGAAGATCCGGCGTTTGGCTACACCTTC.

The CDR3 nucleotides are TGTGCCAGCAGCTTGTATAGCGGGAGGGCGCGGAATGAGCAGTTCTTC. It codes for CASSLYSGRARNEQFF. V usage is TRBV7-6 and J usage is TRBJ2-1, with 11 nucleotides matching TRBD2. Germline V gene sequence: CDR1 SGHVS, CDR2 FNYEAQ. The CDR3 is made up of 16 amino acids. The V segment lost 3 bases and the J segment 7 bases; nucleotides outside the gene matches: 8.

The CDR3 loop reads CASSLATGRKNTEAFF. DNA for the CDR3: TGTGCCAGCAGCTTAGCGACAGGGAGGAAGAACACTGAAGCTTTCTTT. The gene calls are TRBV7-9 and TRBJ1-1, with 7 bases identical to TRBD1. V dropped 0 bases and J dropped 1; count of bases not matched to a gene: 5. The germline V gene encodes CDR1 SEHNR and CDR2 FQNEAQ (reference sequence). The CDR3 is made up of 16 amino acids.

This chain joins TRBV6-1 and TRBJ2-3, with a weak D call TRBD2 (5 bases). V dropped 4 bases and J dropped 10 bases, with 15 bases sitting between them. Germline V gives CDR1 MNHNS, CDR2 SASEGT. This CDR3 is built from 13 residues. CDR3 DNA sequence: TGTGCCAGCAGTGTCGGACTGGCTCGGGCGCAGTATTTT. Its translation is CASSVGLARAQYF.

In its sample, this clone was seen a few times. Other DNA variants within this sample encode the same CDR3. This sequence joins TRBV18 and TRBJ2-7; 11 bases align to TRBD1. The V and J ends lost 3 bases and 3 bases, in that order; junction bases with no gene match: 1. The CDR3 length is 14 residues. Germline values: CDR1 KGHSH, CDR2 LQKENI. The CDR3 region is CASSPGTGGYEQYF. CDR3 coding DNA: TGTGCCAGCTCACCCGGGACAGGGGGCTACGAGCAGTACTTC. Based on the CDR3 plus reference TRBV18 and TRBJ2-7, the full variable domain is NAGVMQNPRHLVRRRGQEARLRCSPMKGHSHVYWYRQLPEEGLKFMVYLQKENIIDESGMPKERFSAEFPKEGPSILRIQQVVRGDSAAYFCASSPGTGGYEQYFGPGTRLTVT.

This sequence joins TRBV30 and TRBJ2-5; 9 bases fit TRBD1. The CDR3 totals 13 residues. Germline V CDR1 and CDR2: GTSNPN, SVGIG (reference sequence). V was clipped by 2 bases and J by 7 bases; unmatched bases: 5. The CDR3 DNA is TGTGCCTGGAGTAGGACAGGGGCTCCGACCCAGTACTTC. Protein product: CAWSRTGAPTQYF.

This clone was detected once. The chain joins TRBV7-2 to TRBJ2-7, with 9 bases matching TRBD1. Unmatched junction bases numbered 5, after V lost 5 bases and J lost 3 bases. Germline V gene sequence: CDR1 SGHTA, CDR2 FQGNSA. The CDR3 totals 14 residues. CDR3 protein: CASSTRTGDYEQYF. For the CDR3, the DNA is TGTGCCAGCAGCACCCGGACAGGGGACTACGAGCAGTACTTC.

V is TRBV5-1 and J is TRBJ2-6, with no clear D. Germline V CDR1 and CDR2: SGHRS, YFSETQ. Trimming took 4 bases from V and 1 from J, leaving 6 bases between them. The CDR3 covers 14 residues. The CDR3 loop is CASSARSGANVLTF. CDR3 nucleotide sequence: TGCGCCAGCAGCGCGAGGTCTGGGGCCAACGTCCTGACTTTC.